This T cell receptor (beta chain) was observed in a study of shared clonotypes between healthy human individuals. Study results and limitations: On the whole, naive subsets had larger estimated richness than memory subsets had. Rarefaction curves obtained for sorted subsets showed sequencing incomplete despite large depth.

J was trimmed by 2 bases and V by 3 bases; bases with no gene match: 8. Germline CDR1 and CDR2: MDHEN and SYDVKM. CDR3 length: 16 residues. The protocol was immunoSEQ multiplex PCR, while the TCRdb copy is restricted to in-frame clones and leaves out a portion. The sample carries some 1,400,000 clones, roughly 96% recorded once. As concerns this clone: Its cognate antigen is unknown.

The chain is built from TRBV28 and TRBJ2-7; 9 nucleotides agree with TRBD1. The source material was naive CD4+ T cells sorted from blood. This sample's subset: CD45RA+ positively selected. The sequence came from a man younger than 40 in good health. This CDR3 is CASSFLGQGGAYEQYF. As DNA, the CDR3 is TGTGCCAGCAGTTTTTTGGGACAGGGAGGCGCCTACGAGCAGTACTTC.